This T cell receptor beta chain was recovered during a study of blood T cell repertoires in COVID-19. Study-wide context: The United States, Italy and Spain supplied acute and convalescent COVID-19 samples. Nucleic acid was either cDNA or gDNA, and it came from T cells, B-cell-depleted T cells, or PBMCs.

As handled by the study authors: Amplification of reference gene primers provided the estimated nucleated cell counts. The protocol was immunoSEQ multiplex PCR, while the TCRdb copy is restricted to in-frame clones and leaves out a portion. That table supplies the V and J calls and clone size; D and trimming were determined from the DNA. The data contain roughly 66,000 clones, approximately 79% of them singletons. This CDR3 has 12 amino acids. V was clipped by 4 bases and J by 6 bases, with 6 bases between them. Germline V lookup: CDR1 SGHDN, CDR2 FVKESK. The chain links TRBV14 to TRBJ2-2; D gene unclear. The sequence was obtained from a man aged 55-75 years with acute or convalescent COVID-19. Input material: peripheral blood. CDR3 protein: CASSPFPGELFF. CDR3 sequence (DNA): TGTGCCAGCAGCCCCTTCCCCGGGGAGCTGTTTTTT.